Listed below are T cell receptor beta chains from one sample, sequenced in a study of cytomegalovirus exposure and HLA in healthy donors. The protocol was immunoSEQ multiplex PCR, while the TCRdb copy is restricted to in-frame clones and leaves out a portion. Found here are 60,000 or so clones, 70% to 75% of them singletons; the top ten hold under 45%. The sample was PBMCs. These receptors came from a man aged 35 to 55 in good health and CMV-seropositive. Each CDR3 is given with its conserved first and last residue. Each record gives: V gene, J gene, CDR3 protein.

>TRBV2|TRBJ1-5
CASRREDQPQHF
>TRBV6-1|TRBJ2-7
CASSQTGTWAYF
>TRBV7-2|TRBJ1-6
CASSPYDRVNSPLHF
>TRBV9|TRBJ1-3
CASSEGVLGGNTIYF
>TRBV4-3|TRBJ2-7
CASSQGLTGGSYEQYF
>TRBV4-3|TRBJ2-7
CASSLGQGYEQYF
>TRBV29-1|TRBJ2-3
CSVTGAGVDRTDTQYF
>TRBV30|TRBJ2-1
CAWNRLAGGLYNEQFF
>TRBV6-1|TRBJ2-7
CATKGQSGVIEQYF
>TRBV30|TRBJ2-7
CAWSVLTGYEQYF
>TRBV9|TRBJ2-1
CASSMGGGNNEQFF
>TRBV9|TRBJ2-1
CASSPGLAYNEQFF
>TRBV13|TRBJ1-1
CASSFPRQGEAFF
>TRBV23-1|TRBJ1-2
CASSQSRERGYTF
>TRBV11-2|TRBJ2-2
CASSSTGRSTGELFF
>TRBV7-2|TRBJ1-3
CASSSSGGAGNTIYF
>TRBV18|TRBJ2-7
CASSPDQGRDEQYF
>TRBV5-1|TRBJ2-5
CASASGLAGEGTQYF
>TRBV27|TRBJ2-1
CASSLFRGIRYNEQFF
>TRBV18|TRBJ2-7
CASSPLRGGREQYF
>TRBV6-1|TRBJ1-3
CASSQGGGSGNTIYF
>TRBV2|TRBJ1-1
CASSVGSSGNTEAFF
>TRBV11-2|TRBJ1-1
CASSSTGVHTEAFF
>TRBV4-2|TRBJ2-2
CASSQSVQGNAGELFF
>TRBV7-9|TRBJ1-1
CASSYRQGRGTEAFF
>TRBV9|TRBJ1-2
CASSEERGTVDGYTF
>TRBV23-1|TRBJ2-1
CASRPPDRVSYNEQFF
>TRBV6-6|TRBJ1-6
CASSYSGASNSPLHF
>TRBV10-3|TRBJ2-3
CAISEERGGQTQYF
>TRBV29-1|TRBJ1-6
CSVPPRRGKSSYNSPLHF
>TRBV19|TRBJ1-1
CASSPPDAPGSEAFF
>TRBV5-1|TRBJ2-7
CASSLGAGGSYEQYF
>TRBV7-9|TRBJ1-1
CASSLSRTYPEAFF
>TRBV5-4|TRBJ2-7
CASSIETRTEQYF
>TRBV28|TRBJ2-5
CASSPRWGGGETQYF
>TRBV9|TRBJ1-1
CASSVVTTGSTEAFF
>TRBV18|TRBJ1-1
CASSPSDREVPAFF
>TRBV5-1|TRBJ2-3
CASSLDGGGSPGTDTQYF
>TRBV7-9|TRBJ2-3
CASSLQDWRDTQYF
>TRBV7-9|TRBJ2-5
CASSLEGAEGETQYF
>TRBV13|TRBJ2-3
CASSKGTPGGADTQYF
>TRBV4-2|TRBJ2-3
CASSQEEASGGTTDTQYF
>TRBV27|TRBJ2-3
CASSLFRGADTQYF
>TRBV5-1|TRBJ1-4
CASSLGQGRDNEKLFF
>TRBV7-2|TRBJ1-2
CASSLGPGRGYTF
>TRBV9|TRBJ2-7
CASSVSGTGGLEQYF
>TRBV4-2|TRBJ2-2
CASTGVPNTGELFF
>TRBV19|TRBJ2-1
CASSSSERLNEQFF
>TRBV7-2|TRBJ2-3
CASSLRPRGGGTDTQYF
>TRBV4-1|TRBJ1-1
CASSLRVLLNTEAFF
>TRBV10-3|TRBJ2-3
CAISEAGGRVTQYF
>TRBV2|TRBJ1-1
CASSEGPNTEAFF
>TRBV23-1|TRBJ1-5
CASSQSGTGPYQPQHF
>TRBV7-2|TRBJ1-2
CASGTGQFSLGGYTF
>TRBV4-2|TRBJ2-6
CASSQDARGRHSGANVLTF
>TRBV5-1|TRBJ2-1
CASSFEGGEQFF
>TRBV7-3|TRBJ1-1
CASSLTGGTEAFF
>TRBV5-1|TRBJ2-1
CASSLPGYNEQFF
>TRBV13|TRBJ1-1
CASSSDTEAFF
>TRBV5-1|TRBJ2-2
CASSFQGDTGELFF